This T cell receptor (beta chain) was profiled in a study of cytomegalovirus exposure and HLA in healthy donors. On the study more broadly: Genotyping showed roughly 83% of 398 donors falling in the Caucasian-associated ancestry cluster. The study's findings and limits: In a later analysis, approximately 15,000 TCR beta sequences were associated with HLA alleles at 0.05 false discovery rate. An ancestry cluster, one associated with Asian ancestry, reportedly showed fewer N-insertions than the approximately 700-donor mean in a later analysis. Within an earlier analysis, most TCR beta V segments proved productive either about 87% or about 30% of the time.

Comment on this clone: Its matching antigen is unknown.

PCR amplification relied on 60 Vbeta primers (plus 13 Jbeta primers). Sequenced by immunoSEQ multiplex PCR; TCRdb stores in-frame clones only, minus some. The sample lists some 130,000 clones, 79% occurring once. Trimming removed 5 bases at V and 2 bases at J, with 15 bases between. Germline V gene sequence: CDR1 SGHVS, CDR2 FQNEAQ. The CDR3 runs to 16 residues. V usage is TRBV7-8 and J usage is TRBJ1-4; D remains unclear. Sequencing was done on a sample of PBMCs. This sequence originates from a male donor in good health and CMV-seronegative. For the CDR3, the DNA is TGTGCCAGCAGCCCGGGGTCTGAGAACACTAATGAAAAACTGTTTTTT. Translating gives CASSPGSENTNEKLFF.